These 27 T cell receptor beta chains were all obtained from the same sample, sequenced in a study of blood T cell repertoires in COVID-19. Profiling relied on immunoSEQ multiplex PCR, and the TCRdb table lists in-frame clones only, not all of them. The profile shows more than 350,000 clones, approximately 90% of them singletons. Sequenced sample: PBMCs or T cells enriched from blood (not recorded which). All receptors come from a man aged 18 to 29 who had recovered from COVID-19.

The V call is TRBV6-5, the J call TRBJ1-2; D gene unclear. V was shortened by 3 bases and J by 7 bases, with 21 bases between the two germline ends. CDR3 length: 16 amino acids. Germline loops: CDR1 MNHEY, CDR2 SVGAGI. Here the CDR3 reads CASSYSLGSLRGGYTF. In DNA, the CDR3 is TGTGCCAGCAGTTATTCCCTAGGCAGCCTTCGGGGTGGCTACACCTTC.

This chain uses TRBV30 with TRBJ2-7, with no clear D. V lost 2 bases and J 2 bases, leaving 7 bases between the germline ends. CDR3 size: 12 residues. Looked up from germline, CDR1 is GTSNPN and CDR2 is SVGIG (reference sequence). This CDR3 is CAWSSGTYEQYF. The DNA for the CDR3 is TGTGCCTGGAGTTCGGGTACCTACGAGCAGTACTTC.

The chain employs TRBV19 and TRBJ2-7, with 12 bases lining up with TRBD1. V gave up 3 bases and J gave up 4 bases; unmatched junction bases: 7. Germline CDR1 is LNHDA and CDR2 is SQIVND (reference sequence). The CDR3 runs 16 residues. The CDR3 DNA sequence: TGTGCCAGTAGTATGGGACCGGGACAGGGGGCGTACGAGCAGTACTTC. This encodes CASSMGPGQGAYEQYF.

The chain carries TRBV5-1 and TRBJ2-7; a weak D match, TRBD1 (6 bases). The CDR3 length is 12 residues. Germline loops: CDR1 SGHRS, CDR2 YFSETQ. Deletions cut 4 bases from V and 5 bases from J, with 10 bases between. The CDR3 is CASSTRGHEQYF. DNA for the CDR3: TGCGCCAGCAGCACCAGGGGTCACGAGCAGTACTTC.

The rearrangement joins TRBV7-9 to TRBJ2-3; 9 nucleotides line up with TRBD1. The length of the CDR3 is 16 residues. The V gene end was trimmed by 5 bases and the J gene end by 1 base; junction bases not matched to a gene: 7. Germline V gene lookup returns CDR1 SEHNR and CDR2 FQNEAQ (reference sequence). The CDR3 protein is CASSQGQGFGTDTQYF. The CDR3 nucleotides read TGTGCCAGCAGCCAGGGACAGGGCTTTGGCACAGATACGCAGTATTTT.

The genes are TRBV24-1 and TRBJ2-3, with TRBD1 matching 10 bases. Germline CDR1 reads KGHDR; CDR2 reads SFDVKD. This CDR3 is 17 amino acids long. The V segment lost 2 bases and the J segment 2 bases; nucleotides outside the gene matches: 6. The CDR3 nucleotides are TGTGCCACCAGTGATTCCCGGACAGGGGGAGTCACAGATACGCAGTATTTT. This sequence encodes CATSDSRTGGVTDTQYF.

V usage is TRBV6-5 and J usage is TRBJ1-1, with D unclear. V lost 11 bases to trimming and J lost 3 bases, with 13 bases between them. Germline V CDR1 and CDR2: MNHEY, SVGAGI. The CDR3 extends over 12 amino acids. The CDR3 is CAAGQEHTEAFF. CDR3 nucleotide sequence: TGTGCCGCGGGCCAAGAGCACACTGAAGCTTTCTTT.

CDR3 protein: CASSDFPGLAENYEQYF. CDR3 sequence (DNA): TGTGCCAGCAGTGACTTTCCGGGACTAGCGGAAAACTACGAGCAGTACTTC. The chain recombines TRBV6-4 with TRBJ2-7; 11 nucleotides align to TRBD2. The length of the CDR3 is 17 residues. Germline V gene lookup returns CDR1 MRHNA and CDR2 SNTAGT. The J segment lost 3 bases and the V segment lost 1 base, leaving 8 bases of the junction unmatched.

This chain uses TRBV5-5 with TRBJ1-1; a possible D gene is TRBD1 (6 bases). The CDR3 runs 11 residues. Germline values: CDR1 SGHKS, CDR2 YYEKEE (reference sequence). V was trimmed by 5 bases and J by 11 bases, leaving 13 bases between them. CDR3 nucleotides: TGTGCCAGCAGGAAGGGGGATCGTGCTTTCTTT. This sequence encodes CASRKGDRAFF.

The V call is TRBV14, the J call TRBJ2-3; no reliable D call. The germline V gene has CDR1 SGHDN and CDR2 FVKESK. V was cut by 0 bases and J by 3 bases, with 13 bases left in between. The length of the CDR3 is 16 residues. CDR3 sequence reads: CASSQDGPATTDTQYF. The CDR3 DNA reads TGTGCCAGCAGCCAAGATGGGCCAGCAACTACAGATACGCAGTATTTT. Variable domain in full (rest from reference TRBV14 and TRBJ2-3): EAGVTQFPSHSVIEKGQTVTLRCDPISGHDNLYWYRRVMGKEIKFLLHFVKESKQDESGMPNNRFLAERTGGTYSTLKVQPAELEDSGVYFCASSQDGPATTDTQYFGPGTRLTVL.

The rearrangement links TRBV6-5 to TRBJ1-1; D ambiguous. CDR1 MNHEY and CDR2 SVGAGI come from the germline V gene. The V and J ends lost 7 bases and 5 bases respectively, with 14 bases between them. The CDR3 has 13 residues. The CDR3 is CASTATIITEAFF. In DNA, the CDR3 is TGTGCCAGCACCGCAACAATAATAACTGAAGCTTTCTTT.

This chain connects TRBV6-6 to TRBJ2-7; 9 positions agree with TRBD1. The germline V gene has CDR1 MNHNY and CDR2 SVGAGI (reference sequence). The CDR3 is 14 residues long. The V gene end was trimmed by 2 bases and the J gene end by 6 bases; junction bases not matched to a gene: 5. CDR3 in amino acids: CASSYQGQGFEQYF. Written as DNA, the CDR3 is TGTGCCAGCAGTTACCAGGGACAGGGTTTCGAGCAGTACTTC.

The CDR3 sequence: CASSSGPGLASNQPQHF. In DNA form, the CDR3 reads TGTGCCAGCAGCTCCGGCCCGGGGTTGGCCAGCAATCAGCCCCAGCATTTT. The J gene is TRBJ1-5, the V gene TRBV7-8; D is uncertain. This CDR3 comprises 17 residues. Germline V lookup: CDR1 SGHVS, CDR2 FQNEAQ. V lost 4 bases to trimming and J lost 1 base, with 17 bases between them.

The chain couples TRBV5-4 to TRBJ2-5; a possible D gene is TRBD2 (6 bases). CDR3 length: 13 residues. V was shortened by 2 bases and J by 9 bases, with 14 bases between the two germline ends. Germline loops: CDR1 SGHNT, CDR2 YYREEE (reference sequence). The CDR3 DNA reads TGTGCCAGCAGCTTCGACAGCGGAGGGGCCCAGTACTTC. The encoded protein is CASSFDSGGAQYF. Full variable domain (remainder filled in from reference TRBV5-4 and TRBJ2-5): ETGVTQSPTHLIKTRGQQVTLRCSSQSGHNTVSWYQQALGQGPQFIFQYYREEENGRGNFPPRFSGLQFPNYSSELNVNALELDDSALYLCASSFDSGGAQYFGPGTRLLVL.

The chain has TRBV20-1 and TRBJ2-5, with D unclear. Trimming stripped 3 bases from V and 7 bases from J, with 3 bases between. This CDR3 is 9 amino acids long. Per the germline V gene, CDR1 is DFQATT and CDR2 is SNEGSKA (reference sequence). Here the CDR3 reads CSASRTQYF. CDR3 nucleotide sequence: TGCAGTGCTAGTCGGACCCAGTACTTC.

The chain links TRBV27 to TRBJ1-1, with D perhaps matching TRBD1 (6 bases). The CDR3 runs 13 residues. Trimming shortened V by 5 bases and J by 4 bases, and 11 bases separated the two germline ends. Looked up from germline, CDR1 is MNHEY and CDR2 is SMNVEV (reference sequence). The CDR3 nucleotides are TGTGCCAGCAGTAAGACAGGCTTCACTGAAGCTTTCTTT. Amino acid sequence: CASSKTGFTEAFF.

This CDR3 reads CASSPTLSYIEGRAFF. The CDR3 DNA is TGTGCCAGCAGCCCAACGTTATCTTATATTGAAGGGAGGGCTTTCTTT. The V call is TRBV4-2, the J call TRBJ1-1; D unclear. CDR1 is LGHNA and CDR2 is YNFKEQ in the germline V gene. Trimming removed 4 bases from V and 11 bases from J, with 26 bases in between. There are 16 residues in the CDR3.

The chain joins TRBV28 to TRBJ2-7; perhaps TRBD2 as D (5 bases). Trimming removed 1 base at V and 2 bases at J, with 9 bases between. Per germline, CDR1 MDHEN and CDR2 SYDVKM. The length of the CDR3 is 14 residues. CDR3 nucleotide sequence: TGTGCCAGCAGTTTATCGTACGGGACCTACGAGCAGTACTTC. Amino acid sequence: CASSLSYGTYEQYF.

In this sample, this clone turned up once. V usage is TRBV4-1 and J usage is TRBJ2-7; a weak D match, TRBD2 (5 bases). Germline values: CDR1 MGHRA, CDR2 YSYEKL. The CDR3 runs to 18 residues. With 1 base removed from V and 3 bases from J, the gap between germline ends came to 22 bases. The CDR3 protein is CASSQVGGGGRGLYEQYF. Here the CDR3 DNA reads TGCGCCAGCAGCCAAGTGGGTGGTGGCGGGCGAGGACTCTACGAGCAGTACTTC.

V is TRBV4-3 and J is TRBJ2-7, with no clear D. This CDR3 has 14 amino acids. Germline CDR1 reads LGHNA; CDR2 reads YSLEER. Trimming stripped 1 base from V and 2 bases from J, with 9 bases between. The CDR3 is CASSQALLTYEQYF. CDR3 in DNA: TGCGCCAGCAGCCAAGCACTCCTAACCTACGAGCAGTACTTC.

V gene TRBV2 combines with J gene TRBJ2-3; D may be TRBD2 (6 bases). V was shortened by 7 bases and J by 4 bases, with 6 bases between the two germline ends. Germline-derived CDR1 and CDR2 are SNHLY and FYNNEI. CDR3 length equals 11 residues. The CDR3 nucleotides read TGTGCCAGCACGGGGGCAGATACGCAGTATTTT. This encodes CASTGADTQYF. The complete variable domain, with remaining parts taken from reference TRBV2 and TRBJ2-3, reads EPEVTQTPSHQVTQMGQEVILRCVPISNHLYFYWYRQILGQKVEFLVSFYNNEISEKSEIFDDQFSVERPDGSNFTLKIRSTKLEDSAMYFCASTGADTQYFGPGTRLTVL.

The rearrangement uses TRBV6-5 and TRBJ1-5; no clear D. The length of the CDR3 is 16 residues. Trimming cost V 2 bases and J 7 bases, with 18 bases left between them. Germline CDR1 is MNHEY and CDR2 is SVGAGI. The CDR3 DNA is TGTGCCAGCAGTTACGCAGGTCCATTTTCAGCCCAGCCCCAGCATTTT. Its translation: CASSYAGPFSAQPQHF.

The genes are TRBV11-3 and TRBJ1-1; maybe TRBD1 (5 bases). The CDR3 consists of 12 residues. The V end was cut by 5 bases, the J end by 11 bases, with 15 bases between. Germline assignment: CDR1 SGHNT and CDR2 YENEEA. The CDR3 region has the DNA TGTGCCAGCAGCCCTGGGGGAGGAGAGGCTTTCTTT. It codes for CASSPGGGEAFF.

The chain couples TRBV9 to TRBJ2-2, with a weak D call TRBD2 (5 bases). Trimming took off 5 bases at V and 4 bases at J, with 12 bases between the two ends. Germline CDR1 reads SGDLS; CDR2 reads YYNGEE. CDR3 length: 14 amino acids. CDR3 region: CASSREGSTGELFF. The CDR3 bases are TGTGCCAGCAGTCGTGAGGGTAGCACCGGGGAGCTGTTTTTT. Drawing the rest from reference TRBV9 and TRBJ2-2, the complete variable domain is DSGVTQTPKHLITATGQRVTLRCSPRSGDLSVYWYQQSLDQGLQFLIQYYNGEERAKGNILERFSAQQFPDLHSELNLSSLELGDSALYFCASSREGSTGELFFGEGSRLTVL.

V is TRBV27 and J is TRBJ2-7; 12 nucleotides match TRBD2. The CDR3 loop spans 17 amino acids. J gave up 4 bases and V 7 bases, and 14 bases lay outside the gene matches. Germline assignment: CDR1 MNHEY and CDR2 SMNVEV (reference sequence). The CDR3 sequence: CASKLSGTSGFRYEQYF. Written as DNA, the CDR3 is TGTGCCAGCAAATTATCCGGGACTAGCGGGTTTCGGTACGAGCAGTACTTC.

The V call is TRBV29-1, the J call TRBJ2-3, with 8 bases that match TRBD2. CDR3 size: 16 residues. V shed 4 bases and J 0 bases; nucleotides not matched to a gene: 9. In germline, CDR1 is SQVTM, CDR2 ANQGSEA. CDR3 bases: TGCAGCGTTGCGGGGGGGGGCCCCTCTAGCACAGATACGCAGTATTTT. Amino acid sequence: CSVAGGGPSSTDTQYF.

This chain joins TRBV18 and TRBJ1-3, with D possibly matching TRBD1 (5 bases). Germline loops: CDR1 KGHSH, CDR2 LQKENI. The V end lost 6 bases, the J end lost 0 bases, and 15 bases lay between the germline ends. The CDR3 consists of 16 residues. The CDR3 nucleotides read TGTGCCAGCTCGCAACAGGACGGAAGCTCTGGAAACACCATATATTTT. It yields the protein CASSQQDGSSGNTIYF.